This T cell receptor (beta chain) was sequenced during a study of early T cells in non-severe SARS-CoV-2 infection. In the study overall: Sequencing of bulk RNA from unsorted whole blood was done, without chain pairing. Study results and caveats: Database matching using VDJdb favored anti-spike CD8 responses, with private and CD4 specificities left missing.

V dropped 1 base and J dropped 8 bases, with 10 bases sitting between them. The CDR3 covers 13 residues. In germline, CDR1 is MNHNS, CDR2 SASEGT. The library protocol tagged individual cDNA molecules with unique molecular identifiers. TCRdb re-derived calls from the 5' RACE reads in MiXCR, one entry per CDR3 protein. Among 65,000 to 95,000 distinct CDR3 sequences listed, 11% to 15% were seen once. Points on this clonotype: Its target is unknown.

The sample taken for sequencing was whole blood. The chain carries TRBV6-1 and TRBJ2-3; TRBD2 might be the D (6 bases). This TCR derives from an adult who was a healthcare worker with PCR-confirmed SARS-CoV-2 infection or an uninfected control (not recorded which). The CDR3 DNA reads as TGTGCCAGCAGTGAAGGGAGGGTTGCTACGCAGTATTTT. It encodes CASSEGRVATQYF.